Following are 10 T cell receptor beta chains from one sample sequenced in a study of T-cell memory formation after mild COVID-19. TCRdb reprocessed the 5' RACE reads via MiXCR and lists one record per CDR3 protein. The data contain roughly 300,000 distinct CDR3 sequences, 7.5% to 9.5% of them seen just once; the ten biggest clones take up about 20%. Sample: PBMCs or a T cell subset sorted from them (not recorded which). These receptors were obtained from a man between 18 and 35 years old who had mild COVID-19 (a few samples of this study predate the infection). Cell type and time point are not known.

This clonotype was observed a few times. The chain carries TRBV2 and TRBJ1-2; D gene ambiguous. This CDR3 contains 12 residues. V shed 8 bases and J shed 8 bases, with 15 bases lying between them. Germline CDR1 and CDR2: SNHLY and FYNNEI. In DNA, the CDR3 is TGTGCCAGCGAGGGCGGCCCAACCGGCTACACCTTC. Its translation is CASEGGPTGYTF.

This chain connects TRBV12-3 or TRBV12-4 to TRBJ1-2, with D possibly being TRBD1 (5 bases). The CDR3 runs to 13 residues. Trimming pared 4 bases from V and 4 bases from J, leaving 10 bases between. CDR3: CASSYDSTYGYTF. CDR3 coding DNA: TGTGCCAGCAGTTACGACAGCACCTATGGCTACACCTTC.

This clonotype came up a few times. The chain joins TRBV12-3 or TRBV12-4 to TRBJ2-5, with TRBD2 as a possible D gene (7 bases). Trimming removed 3 bases from V and 5 bases from J, with 16 bases in between. This CDR3 has 15 amino acids. This chain's CDR3 is CASSFASGGGETQYF. CDR3 DNA sequence: TGTGCCAGCAGTTTCGCCTCGGGGGGCGGGGAGACCCAGTACTTC.

In this sample, this clonotype turned up a few times. CDR3 residues: CATTPDSYTGELFF. CDR3 DNA: TGTGCCACCACCCCGGACAGCTACACCGGGGAGCTGTTTTTT. The rearrangement joins TRBV24-1 to TRBJ2-2, with a tentative D call TRBD1 (6 bases). The CDR3 spans 14 residues. The V end was cut by 8 bases, the J end by 3 bases, with 12 bases between. Germline CDR1 KGHDR, CDR2 SFDVKD.

In this sample, this clonotype turned up many times. The chain recombines TRBV5-1 with TRBJ2-2; 12 bases map to TRBD2. The V gene's germline CDR1 is SGHRS and CDR2 YFSETQ. The CDR3 has 16 amino acids. The V segment lost 4 bases and the J segment 3 bases; nucleotides outside the gene matches: 4. Here the CDR3 DNA reads TGCGCCAGCAGCCCAGGGACTAGCGGGTACACCGGGGAGCTGTTTTTT. Translated, it gives CASSPGTSGYTGELFF.

The rearrangement links TRBV20-1 to TRBJ1-1; no firm D call. Per germline, CDR1 DFQATT and CDR2 SNEGSKA (reference sequence). V gave up 0 bases and J gave up 7 bases, with 15 bases separating them. The CDR3 extends over 14 amino acids. CDR3 protein: CSARDSRQRIEAFF. CDR3 bases: TGCAGTGCTAGAGATTCGCGGCAGAGAATTGAAGCTTTCTTT.

This clonotype has ten or more counts. The chain has TRBV5-1 and TRBJ2-3, with 12 bases matching TRBD2. The length of the CDR3 is 18 residues. The junction had 14 bases not matched to a gene; V was cut back by 4 bases and J by 5 bases. Germline loops: CDR1 SGHRS, CDR2 YFSETQ. DNA of the CDR3: TGCGCCAGCAGCCCCTATTGGGCTAGCGGGGGGGCCAGAGATACGCAGTATTTT. It codes for CASSPYWASGGARDTQYF.

This clonotype was counted ten times or more. V usage is TRBV18 and J usage is TRBJ2-3; D unresolved. Germline V CDR1 and CDR2: KGHSH, LQKENI. The CDR3 runs 13 residues. V gave up 3 bases and J gave up 6 bases, with 10 bases separating them. The DNA of the CDR3 is TGTGCCAGCTCACCGGGCGTCCGGGATACGCAGTATTTT. Protein: CASSPGVRDTQYF.

This clonotype showed up many times. V usage is TRBV3-1 and J usage is TRBJ2-5, with D perhaps TRBD1 (5 bases). The V gene lost 4 bases and the J gene lost 0 bases, with 12 bases spanning the gap. The CDR3 loop spans 15 amino acids. Germline values: CDR1 LGHDT, CDR2 YNNKEL (reference sequence). The CDR3 sequence: CASSPGQGHQETQYF. CDR3 bases: TGTGCCAGCAGCCCAGGACAAGGGCACCAAGAGACCCAGTACTTC.

This clonotype was seen only a few times. This chain joins TRBV3-1 and TRBJ2-2; 9 bases agree with TRBD1. The trim removed 4 bases at V and 7 bases at J, leaving 7 bases unmatched. The CDR3 is 15 amino acids. CDR1 is LGHDT, CDR2 YNNKEL, per germline (reference sequence). The DNA of the CDR3 is TGTGCCAGCAGCCGCCGGGACAGGGTACACGGGGAGCTGTTTTTT. It translates to CASSRRDRVHGELFF.